This T cell receptor beta chain comes out of a study of cytomegalovirus exposure and HLA in healthy donors. Study-level information: Most genotyped donors, around 86% of about 360, had Caucasian-associated genetic ancestry.

PCR involved 60 Vbeta and 13 Jbeta primers. The protocol was immunoSEQ multiplex PCR, while the TCRdb copy is restricted to in-frame clones and leaves out a portion. Found here are 100,000 to 150,000 clones; the top ten clones hold roughly 1.4%. A word on this clone: What it recognizes is unknown.

Findings of the study overall: Altogether, 150 to 200 TCR beta chains were recorded as cytomegalovirus-associated.

The length of the CDR3 is 13 residues. Germline V gene data show CDR1 as MNHNS and CDR2 as SASEGT. With 2 bases removed from V and 7 bases from J, the gap between germline ends came to 11 bases. The J gene is TRBJ2-5, the V gene TRBV6-1; the D gene is possibly TRBD1 (5 bases). The receptor comes from a woman between 35 and 50 years old in good health and CMV-seronegative. Sequenced: PBMCs. DNA of the CDR3: TGTGCCAGCAGTGAAAGCAGGGCCTGGACCCAGTACTTC. Its protein is CASSESRAWTQYF.